A selection of T cell receptor beta chains follows, all from one sample in a study of blood T cell repertoires in COVID-19. Clones were read by immunoSEQ multiplex PCR, and TCRdb kept only the in-frame ones, dropping some. The table has more than 35,000 clones, 89% seen once; the top ten hold less than 7%. The specimen was peripheral blood. These receptors were taken from a human donor in a cohort sampled during active COVID-19. Both conserved end residues are part of each CDR3. A D gene is named only where the DNA matches it firmly. Where a row states a size, it is once, few, many or the class of an expanded clone; other rows omit it.

TRBJ2-3 TRBD2 TRBV6-2/TRBV6-3 . TGTGCCAGCAGTGATAGCGGGACTAGCACAGATACGCAGTATTTT CASSDSGTSTDTQYF
TRBJ1-6 . TRBV5-1 . TGCGCCAGCAGCTTGGGGGAGGTTAGCTCCTATAATTCACCCCTCCACTTT CASSLGEVSSYNSPLHF
TRBJ2-2 TRBD2 TRBV11-2 . TGTGCCAGCAGCTCGGGACTAGCGAACACCGGGGAGCTGTTTTTT CASSSGLANTGELFF
TRBJ2-5 . TRBV3-1/TRBV3-2 . TGTGCCAGCAGCCAGAGCCGTTCCGGGAGTTGGGAGACCCAGTACTTC CASSQSRSGSWETQYF
TRBJ2-1 . TRBV6-5 . TGTGCCAGCAGTTACTCTGGGGGCTGGGGTGAGCAGTTCTTC CASSYSGGWGEQFF
TRBJ2-7 TRBD1 TRBV19 . TGTGCCAGTAGCGACAGGGGGCAACCCTACGAGCAGTACTTC CASSDRGQPYEQYF
TRBJ2-7 TRBD1 TRBV5-8 . TGTGCCAGCTCGTCCGGGACAGGGGACTACGAGCAGTACTTC CASSSGTGDYEQYF
TRBJ2-6 . TRBV5-1 . TGCGCCAGCAGCTTGCGGGAAGCTGGGGCCAACGTCCTGACTTTC CASSLREAGANVLTF
TRBJ2-7 . TRBV12-3/TRBV12-4 . TGTGCCAGCAGTTTCGCCTACTACGAGCAGTACTTC CASSFAYYEQYF
TRBJ2-3 . TRBV2 . TGTGCCAGCAGTGAAGTAGCAGATACGCAGTATTTT CASSEVADTQYF
TRBJ2-5 . TRBV6-5 once TGTGCCAGCAGCGCACGACAGAAAGAGACCCAGTACTTC CASSARQKETQYF
TRBJ2-3 TRBD2 TRBV13 . TGTGCCAGCAGCTTCAAGTCGGGAGGGGATACGCAGTATTTT CASSFKSGGDTQYF
TRBJ1-1 . TRBV6-2/TRBV6-3 . TGTGCCAGCAGTTACACCAGGGGGAACACTGAAGCTTTCTTT CASSYTRGNTEAFF
TRBJ2-5 . TRBV6-5 . TGTGCCAGCAGTTGGTCAGGGGAAAAGACCCAGTACTTC CASSWSGEKTQYF